The entry below gives a single TCR beta chain sequence along with its context. These data come from a study of T cell responses to AZD1222 COVID-19 vaccine. CDR3 size: 11 residues. Trimming took off 7 bases at V and 7 bases at J, with 7 bases between the two ends. The V gene's germline CDR1 is MNHEY and CDR2 SVGAGI. Sequencing was performed with immunoSEQ multiplex PCR; in TCRdb, only in-frame clones are kept and a portion is missing. This table holds around 100,000 clones, about 90% found once. This TCR derives from an adult in good health. The rearrangement joins TRBV6-5 to TRBJ1-4, with no clear D. Sequencing used peripheral blood, obtained on day 0 of MenACWY control vaccination. The CDR3 here is CASTDGEKLFF. CDR3 DNA sequence: TGTGCCAGCACCGATGGTGAAAAACTGTTTTTT.